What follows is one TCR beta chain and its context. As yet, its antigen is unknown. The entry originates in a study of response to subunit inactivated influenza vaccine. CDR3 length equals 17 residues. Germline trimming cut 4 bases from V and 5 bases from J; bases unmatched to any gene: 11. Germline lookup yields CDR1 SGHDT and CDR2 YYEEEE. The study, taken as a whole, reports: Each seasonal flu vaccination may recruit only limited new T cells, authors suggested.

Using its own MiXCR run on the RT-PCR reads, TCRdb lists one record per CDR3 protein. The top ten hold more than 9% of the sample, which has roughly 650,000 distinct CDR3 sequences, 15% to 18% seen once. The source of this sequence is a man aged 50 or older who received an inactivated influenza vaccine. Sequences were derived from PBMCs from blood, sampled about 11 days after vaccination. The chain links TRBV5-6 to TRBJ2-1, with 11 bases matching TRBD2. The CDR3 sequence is CASSTQRLAGSHNEQFF. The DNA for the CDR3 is TGTGCCAGCAGCACTCAACGACTAGCGGGATCCCACAATGAGCAGTTCTTC.